The T cell receptor beta chain under discussion was sequenced for a study of beta chain features in type 1 diabetes. This clone was seen more than once but under ten times. Its matching antigen is unknown. Reverse transcription of all isolated RNA meant that expressed TCRB transcripts were sequenced. Only in-frame clones appear in the TCRdb table, and some are missing; sequencing was by immunoSEQ multiplex PCR. The data contain hundreds of thousands of clones, about 9.3% of them singletons. General study findings and limits: All four CD4+ subsets from Type 1 diabetes patients carried moderately but significantly shorter TCRB CDR3s.

The sequence came from a woman between 18 and 30 years old in good health. Source material: naive CD4+ T cells from blood.

CDR3 nucleotide sequence: TGTGCCAGCTCACCACCCTCCTCCGGGAGGGCTAGCGAGCAGTACTTC. Translating it yields CASSPPSSGRASEQYF. This sequence joins TRBV18 and TRBJ2-7, with 8 bases identical to TRBD2. The CDR3 spans 16 residues. Per the germline V gene, CDR1 is KGHSH and CDR2 is LQKENI. V lost 0 bases to trimming and J lost 6 bases; unmatched junction nucleotides: 10.